The next 12 T cell receptor beta chains were all read from a single sample in a study of blood T cell repertoires in COVID-19. Assay used: immunoSEQ multiplex PCR; TCRdb lists only in-frame clones, some missing. The sample holds tens of thousands of clones; around four fifths are singletons and the top ten take around 11%. Sequenced material: peripheral blood. These TCRs come from a woman in her sixties or seventies with active or convalescent COVID-19.

The rearrangement joins TRBV7-2 to TRBJ2-7, with 7 positions matching TRBD1. The ends lost 5 bases at V and 5 bases at J; junction bases unmatched: 9. There are 14 residues in the CDR3. The germline V gene encodes CDR1 SGHTA and CDR2 FQGNSA. DNA for the CDR3: TGTGCCAGCAGCCCGCGGACAGGAGAGAACGAGCAGTACTTC. It yields the protein CASSPRTGENEQYF.

The CDR3 loop is CASRGRGYEQYF. In nucleotides, the CDR3 is TGTGCCAGCAGAGGAAGGGGCTACGAGCAGTACTTC. The V gene is TRBV11-2, the J gene TRBJ2-7, with D maybe TRBD1 (5 bases). There are 12 residues in the CDR3. Germline CDR1 is SGHAT and CDR2 is FQNNGV. V dropped 6 bases and J dropped 3 bases, with 9 bases sitting between them.

This chain joins TRBV5-1 and TRBJ1-3; D perhaps matches TRBD1 (6 bases). Germline CDR1 is SGHRS and CDR2 is YFSETQ. V lost 0 bases to trimming and J lost 4 bases, with 14 bases between them. The CDR3 contains 16 residues. The CDR3 region has the DNA TGCGCCAGCAGCTTGGGCTCCACAGGGAACGGAAACACCATATATTTT. Translation gives CASSLGSTGNGNTIYF.

The chain uses TRBV19 and TRBJ1-5, with D possibly TRBD1 on 5 matching bases. Deletions cut 6 bases from V and 7 bases from J, with 10 bases between. The CDR3 totals 12 residues. CDR1 and CDR2 from the germline V gene are LNHDA and SQIVND (reference sequence). CDR3 sequence reads: CASRSGLQPQHF. CDR3 DNA: TGTGCCAGTAGATCGGGACTCCAGCCCCAGCATTTT. Looking up the rest from reference TRBV19 and TRBJ1-5 gives the full variable domain: DGGITQSPKYLFRKEGQNVTLSCEQNLNHDAMYWYRQDPGQGLRLIYYSQIVNDFQKGDIAEGYSVSREKKESFPLTVTSAQKNPTAFYLCASRSGLQPQHFGDGTRLSIL.

CDR3 DNA sequence: TGCAGTGCTACAGGGTCCTACGAGCAGTACTTC. It yields the protein CSATGSYEQYF. The J gene is TRBJ2-7, the V gene TRBV20-1, with D maybe TRBD1 (5 bases). The ends were cut back, 4 bases at V and 1 base at J, with 5 bases in the middle. Germline V CDR1 and CDR2: DFQATT, SNEGSKA (reference sequence). CDR3 size: 11 residues.

The chain joins TRBV15 to TRBJ2-5; 9 positions agree with TRBD2. The germline V gene has CDR1 LNHNV and CDR2 YYDKDF (reference sequence). The CDR3 is made up of 14 amino acids. The V gene end was trimmed by 6 bases and the J gene end by 4 bases; junction bases not matched to a gene: 6. Here the CDR3 reads CATRTFSGGETQYF. As DNA, the CDR3 is TGTGCCACCAGAACCTTTAGCGGGGGAGAGACCCAGTACTTC.

The chain joins TRBV27 to TRBJ1-1; 8 nucleotides agree with TRBD1. V trimming: 7 bases; J trimming: 7 bases; junction bases outside the gene matches: 8. CDR1 MNHEY and CDR2 SMNVEV come from the germline V gene (reference sequence). The length of the CDR3 is 13 residues. The CDR3 is CASTGQGGVEAFF. CDR3 bases: TGTGCCAGCACCGGACAGGGTGGAGTTGAAGCTTTCTTT.

The chain links TRBV6-5 to TRBJ2-5; D perhaps matches TRBD1 (5 bases). This CDR3 has 15 residues. Trimming shortened V by 5 bases and J by 3 bases, and 16 bases separated the two germline ends. The germline V gene encodes CDR1 MNHEY and CDR2 SVGAGI. The CDR3 loop reads CASSPTGAVKETQYF. CDR3 DNA: TGTGCCAGCAGTCCTACAGGTGCCGTTAAAGAGACCCAGTACTTC.

CDR3 bases: TGTGCCAGCAGCCCCGACAGAAATCAGCCCCAGCATTTT. Translated: CASSPDRNQPQHF. The chain carries TRBV5-4 and TRBJ1-5; TRBD1 is a possible D gene (5 bases). V was pared by 4 bases and J by 4 bases, with 9 bases between. Germline V gene lookup returns CDR1 SGHNT and CDR2 YYREEE (reference sequence). This CDR3 spans 13 amino acids.

The chain employs TRBV12-3 or TRBV12-4 and TRBJ1-2; 9 bases agree with TRBD1. The CDR3 is 13 residues long. J was trimmed by 4 bases and V by 7 bases; bases with no gene match: 4. CDR3 nucleotide sequence: TGTGCCAGCAAGACAGGGGGAGCCTATGGCTACACCTTC. Translated: CASKTGGAYGYTF.

This chain links TRBV12-3 or TRBV12-4 with TRBJ1-5, with D unclear. There are 13 residues in the CDR3. The ends were cut back, 3 bases at V and 2 bases at J, with 5 bases in the middle. In nucleotides, the CDR3 is TGTGCCAGCAGTTTCCAGGGCAATCAGCCCCAGCATTTT. Translation: CASSFQGNQPQHF.

The chain carries TRBV5-8 and TRBJ1-6; no definite D call. The CDR3 runs to 14 residues. Germline CDR1 reads SGHTS; CDR2 reads YDEGEE. V dropped 4 bases and J dropped 7 bases, with 12 bases sitting between them. CDR3 loop: CASSTYTGNSPLHF. The CDR3 nucleotides read TGTGCCAGCAGCACCTATACCGGGAATTCACCCCTCCACTTT.